This T cell receptor beta chain was sequenced for a study of lymphopenia after photon versus proton radiotherapy. Study-wide points: Post-nadir diversity loss with photons came from oligoclonal expansion, particularly CD8+ Temra cells.

On this clone itself: Its specificity is unknown. The same CDR3 is also encoded by other DNA sequences in this sample.

Libraries were prepared by immunoSEQ multiplex PCR; TCRdb keeps only in-frame clonotypes and omits some of them. The sample shows about 39,000 clones, 92% of them seen only once. Per germline, CDR1 SGHRS and CDR2 YFSETQ. This CDR3 has 13 residues. Trimming left V 0 bases short and J 3 bases short, with 7 bases between. This receptor was identified in a man aged 55 to 70 with cholangiocarcinoma. The specimen was peripheral blood, collected from a patient treated with photon-based radiotherapy. The rearrangement uses TRBV5-1 and TRBJ2-7, with TRBD1 as a possible D gene (6 bases). In nucleotides, the CDR3 is TGCGCCAGCAGCTTGGACAGGGACTACGAGCAGTACTTC. Its protein is CASSLDRDYEQYF.